The source of this T cell receptor (beta chain) is a study of radiation and T cells in renal cell carcinoma. This sample's time point: blood 4 weeks post-SBRT, at nephrectomy. The treatment: 15 Gy SBRT to primary tumor, nephrectomy 4 weeks later. Nephrectomy followed 15 Gy stereotactic body radiation by 4 weeks. TCRdb keeps only in-frame clones here, not all; method: immunoSEQ multiplex PCR. The repertoire has about 86,000 clones, around four fifths of them found once; the top ten carry 9.4%. Germline CDR1 ENHRY, CDR2 SYGVKD. Trimming took 7 bases from V and 0 from J, leaving 9 bases between them. The CDR3 runs to 13 residues.

This specimen was blood, taken from a patient whose treatment included radiotherapy and nephrectomy. The V and J genes are TRBV10-3 and TRBJ1-2, with D maybe TRBD1 (5 bases). The sequence was collected from a man aged 45-60 years with renal cell carcinoma. The CDR3 DNA is TGTGCCATCAAGGGGCTGGCTAACTATGGCTACACCTTC. Amino acid sequence: CAIKGLANYGYTF.